This T cell receptor (beta chain) comes out of a study of neoadjuvant anti-PD-1 for oral cavity cancer. Turning to the study itself: Around day 43, patients without progression received a fourth nivolumab dose before surgery. Study-level points and caveats: Only three patients per response group were TCR-analyzed; validation needed.

The repertoire was sequenced with immunoSEQ multiplex PCR; TCRdb's copy has only in-frame clones and lacks some. The data contain tens of thousands of clones, about 77% of them singletons. For this clone: Its antigen is still unknown.

Time point meaning: after neoadjuvant nivolumab, at surgical resection. Stage II-IVA oral cavity squamous cell carcinoma was new and untreated by systemic or radiation therapy. PBMCs were not maintained or expanded in culture before analysis. Trimming cost V 2 bases and J 1 base, with 13 bases left between them. CDR3 length equals 16 residues. CDR1 SGHDT and CDR2 YYEEEE come from the germline V gene. The TCR was taken from a person aged 35-79 years with oral cavity squamous cell carcinoma. Sequencing was performed on PBMCs, taken after nivolumab (anti-PD-1) treatment. The chain joins TRBV5-6 to TRBJ1-5; weak D call: TRBD1 (5 bases). CDR3 in amino acids: CASSFGGGVSNQPQHF. CDR3 bases: TGTGCCAGCAGCTTCGGCGGGGGGGTGAGCAATCAGCCCCAGCATTTT.